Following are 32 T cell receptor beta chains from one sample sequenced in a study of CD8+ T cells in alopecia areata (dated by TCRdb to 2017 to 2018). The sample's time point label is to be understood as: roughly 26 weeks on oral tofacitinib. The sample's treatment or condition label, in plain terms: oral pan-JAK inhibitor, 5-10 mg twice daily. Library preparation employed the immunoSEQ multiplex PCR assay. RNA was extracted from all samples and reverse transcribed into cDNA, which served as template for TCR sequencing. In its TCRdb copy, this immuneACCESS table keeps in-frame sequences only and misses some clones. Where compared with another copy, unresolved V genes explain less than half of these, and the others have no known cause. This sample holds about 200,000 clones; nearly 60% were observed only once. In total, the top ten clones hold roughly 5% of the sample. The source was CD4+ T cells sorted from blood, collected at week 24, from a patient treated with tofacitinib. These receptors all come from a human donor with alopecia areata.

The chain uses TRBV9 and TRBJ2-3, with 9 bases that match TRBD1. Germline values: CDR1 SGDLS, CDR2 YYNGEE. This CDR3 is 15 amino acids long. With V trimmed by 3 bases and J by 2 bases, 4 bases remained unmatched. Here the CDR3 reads CASSADRGATDTQYF. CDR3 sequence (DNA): TGTGCCAGCAGCGCCGACAGGGGGGCCACAGATACGCAGTATTTT.

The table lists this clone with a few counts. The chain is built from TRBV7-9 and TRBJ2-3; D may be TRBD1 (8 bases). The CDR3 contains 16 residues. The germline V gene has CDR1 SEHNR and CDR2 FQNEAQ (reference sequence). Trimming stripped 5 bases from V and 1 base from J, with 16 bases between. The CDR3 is CASSGTGGGGTDTQYF. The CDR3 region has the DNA TGTGCCAGCAGCGGGACAGGCGGGGGAGGCACAGATACGCAGTATTTT.

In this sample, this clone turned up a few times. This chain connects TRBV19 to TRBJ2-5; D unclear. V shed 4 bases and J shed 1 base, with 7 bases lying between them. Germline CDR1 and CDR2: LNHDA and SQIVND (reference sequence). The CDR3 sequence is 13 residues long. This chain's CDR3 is CASSTDLQETQYF. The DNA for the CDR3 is TGTGCCAGTAGTACGGACCTCCAAGAGACCCAGTACTTC. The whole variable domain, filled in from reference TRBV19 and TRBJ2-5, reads DGGITQSPKYLFRKEGQNVTLSCEQNLNHDAMYWYRQDPGQGLRLIYYSQIVNDFQKGDIAEGYSVSREKKESFPLTVTSAQKNPTAFYLCASSTDLQETQYFGPGTRLLVL.

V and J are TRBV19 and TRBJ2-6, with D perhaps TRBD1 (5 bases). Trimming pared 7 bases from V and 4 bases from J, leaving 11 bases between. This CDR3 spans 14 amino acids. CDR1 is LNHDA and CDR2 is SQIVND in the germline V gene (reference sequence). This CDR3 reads CASNQGVGANVLTF. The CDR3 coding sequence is TGTGCCAGTAATCAAGGGGTCGGGGCCAACGTCCTGACTTTC.

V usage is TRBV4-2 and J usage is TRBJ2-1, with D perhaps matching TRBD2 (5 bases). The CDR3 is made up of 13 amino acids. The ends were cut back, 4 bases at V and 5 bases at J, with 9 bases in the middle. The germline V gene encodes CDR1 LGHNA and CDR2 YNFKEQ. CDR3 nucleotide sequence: TGTGCCAGCAGCCCTTACGGGAACAATGAGCAGTTCTTC. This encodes CASSPYGNNEQFF.

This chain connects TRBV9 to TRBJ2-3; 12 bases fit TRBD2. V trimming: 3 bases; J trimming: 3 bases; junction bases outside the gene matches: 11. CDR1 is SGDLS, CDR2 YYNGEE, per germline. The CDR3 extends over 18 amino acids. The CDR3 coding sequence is TGTGCCAGCAGCGCATCCACGACTAGCGGGAGAGTGACAGATACGCAGTATTTT. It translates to CASSASTTSGRVTDTQYF.

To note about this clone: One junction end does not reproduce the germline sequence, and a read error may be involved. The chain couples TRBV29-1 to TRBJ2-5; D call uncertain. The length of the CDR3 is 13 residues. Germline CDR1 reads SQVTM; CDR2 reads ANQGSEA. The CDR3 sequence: CSVQDGLQETQYF. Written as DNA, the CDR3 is TGCAGCGTTCAAGACGGGCTCCAAGAGACCCAGTACTTC.

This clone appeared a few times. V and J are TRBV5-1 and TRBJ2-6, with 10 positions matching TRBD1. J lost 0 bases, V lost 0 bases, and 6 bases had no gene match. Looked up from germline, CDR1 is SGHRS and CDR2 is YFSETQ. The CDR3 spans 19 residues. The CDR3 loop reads CASSLGTGGSLSGANVLTF. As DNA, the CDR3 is TGCGCCAGCAGCTTGGGGACAGGGGGATCCCTCTCTGGGGCCAACGTCCTGACTTTC.

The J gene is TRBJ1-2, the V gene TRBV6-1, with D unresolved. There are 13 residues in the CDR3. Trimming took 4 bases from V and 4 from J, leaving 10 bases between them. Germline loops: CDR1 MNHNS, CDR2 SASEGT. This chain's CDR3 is CASSAVVAYGYTF. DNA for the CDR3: TGTGCCAGCAGTGCGGTGGTGGCCTATGGCTACACCTTC.

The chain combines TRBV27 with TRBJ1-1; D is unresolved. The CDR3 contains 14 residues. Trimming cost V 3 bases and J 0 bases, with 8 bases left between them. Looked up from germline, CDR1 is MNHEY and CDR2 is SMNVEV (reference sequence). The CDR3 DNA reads TGTGCCAGCAGTTTGGGGAGTATGAACACTGAAGCTTTCTTT. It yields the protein CASSLGSMNTEAFF.

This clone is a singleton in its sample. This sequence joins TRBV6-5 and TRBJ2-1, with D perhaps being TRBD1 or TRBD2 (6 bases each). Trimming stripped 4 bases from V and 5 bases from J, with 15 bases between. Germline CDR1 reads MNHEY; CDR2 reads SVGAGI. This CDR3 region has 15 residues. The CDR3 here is CASSWSWGANNEQFF. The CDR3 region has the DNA TGTGCCAGCAGTTGGTCTTGGGGGGCGAACAATGAGCAGTTCTTC.

Here the CDR3 DNA reads TGTGCCTGGAGCCCTGTAGAGCGGCAGTTCTTC. Amino acid sequence: CAWSPVERQFF. The chain recombines TRBV30 with TRBJ2-1; D not certain. The CDR3 covers 11 residues. Germline V gene data show CDR1 as GTSNPN and CDR2 as SVGIG (reference sequence). The V gene lost 3 bases and the J gene lost 12 bases, with 12 bases spanning the gap.

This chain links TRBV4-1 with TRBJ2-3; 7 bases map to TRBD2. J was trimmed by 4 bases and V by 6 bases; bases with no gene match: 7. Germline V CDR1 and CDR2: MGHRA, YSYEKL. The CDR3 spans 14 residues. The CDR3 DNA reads TGCGCCAGCAGACTGCGGGAGTTCTCAGATACGCAGTATTTT. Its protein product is CASRLREFSDTQYF.

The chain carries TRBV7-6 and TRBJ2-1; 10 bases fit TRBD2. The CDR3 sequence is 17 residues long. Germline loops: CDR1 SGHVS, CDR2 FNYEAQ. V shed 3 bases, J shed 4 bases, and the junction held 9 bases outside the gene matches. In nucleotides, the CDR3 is TGTGCCAGCAGCTTTGGCCGTACTAGCGGGACTTACAATGAGCAGTTCTTC. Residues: CASSFGRTSGTYNEQFF.

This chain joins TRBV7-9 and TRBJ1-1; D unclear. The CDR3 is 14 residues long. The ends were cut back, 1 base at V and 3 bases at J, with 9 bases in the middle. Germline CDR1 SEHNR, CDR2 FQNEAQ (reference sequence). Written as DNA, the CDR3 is TGTGCCAGCAGCTTAGGGGAAGAGGACACTGAAGCTTTCTTT. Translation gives CASSLGEEDTEAFF. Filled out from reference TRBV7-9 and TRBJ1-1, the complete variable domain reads DTGVSQNPRHKITKRGQNVTFRCDPISEHNRLYWYRQTLGQGPEFLTYFQNEAQLEKSRLLSDRFSAERPKGSFSTLEIQRTEQGDSAMYLCASSLGEEDTEAFFGQGTRLTVV.

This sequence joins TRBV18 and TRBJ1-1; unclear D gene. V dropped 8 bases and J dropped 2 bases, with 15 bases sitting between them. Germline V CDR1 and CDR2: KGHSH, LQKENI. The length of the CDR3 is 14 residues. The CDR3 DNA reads TGTGCCAGCCTGTTGAAAGAAGACAACACTGAAGCTTTCTTT. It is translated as CASLLKEDNTEAFF.

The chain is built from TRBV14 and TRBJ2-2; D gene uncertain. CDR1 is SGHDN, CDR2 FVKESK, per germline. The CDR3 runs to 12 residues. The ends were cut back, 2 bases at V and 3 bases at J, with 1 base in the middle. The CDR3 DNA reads TGTGCCAGCAGCCAATACACCGGGGAGCTGTTTTTT. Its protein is CASSQYTGELFF.

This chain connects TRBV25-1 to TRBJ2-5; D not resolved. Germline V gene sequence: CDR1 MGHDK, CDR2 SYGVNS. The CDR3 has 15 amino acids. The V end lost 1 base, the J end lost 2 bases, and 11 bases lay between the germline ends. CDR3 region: CASSESGFPQETQYF. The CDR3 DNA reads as TGTGCCAGCAGTGAATCTGGCTTCCCACAAGAGACCCAGTACTTC.

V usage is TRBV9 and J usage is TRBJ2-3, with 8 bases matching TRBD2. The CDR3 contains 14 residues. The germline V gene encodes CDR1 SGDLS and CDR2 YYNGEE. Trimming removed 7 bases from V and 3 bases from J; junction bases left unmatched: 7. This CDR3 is CASGGGRRTDTQYF. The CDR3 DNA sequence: TGTGCCAGCGGCGGGGGGAGGCGGACAGATACGCAGTATTTT.

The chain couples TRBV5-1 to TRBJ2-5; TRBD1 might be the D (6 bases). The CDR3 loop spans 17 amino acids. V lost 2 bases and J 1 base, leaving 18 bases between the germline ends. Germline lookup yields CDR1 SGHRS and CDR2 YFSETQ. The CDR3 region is CASSLSPQGGSQETQYF. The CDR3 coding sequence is TGCGCCAGCAGCTTAAGTCCCCAAGGGGGATCCCAAGAGACCCAGTACTTC.

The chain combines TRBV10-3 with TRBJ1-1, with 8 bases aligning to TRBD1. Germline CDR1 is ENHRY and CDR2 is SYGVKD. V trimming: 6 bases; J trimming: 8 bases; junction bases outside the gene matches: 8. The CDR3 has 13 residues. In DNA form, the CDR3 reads TGTGCCATCAGGGGACAGGATAAATCCGAAGCTTTCTTT. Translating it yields CAIRGQDKSEAFF.

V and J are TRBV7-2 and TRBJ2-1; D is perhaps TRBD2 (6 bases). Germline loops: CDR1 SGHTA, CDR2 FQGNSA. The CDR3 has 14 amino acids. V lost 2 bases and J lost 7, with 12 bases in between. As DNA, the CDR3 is TGTGCCAGCAGCTTACATGGGACTCAGAATGAGCAGTTCTTC. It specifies CASSLHGTQNEQFF.

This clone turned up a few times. The CDR3 bases are TGCAGCGTTGAAGGGGACAGGGGCACAGATACGCAGTATTTT. It translates to CSVEGDRGTDTQYF. The chain recombines TRBV29-1 with TRBJ2-3; TRBD1 aligns across 9 bases. The trim removed 1 base at V and 1 base at J, leaving 0 bases unmatched. There are 14 residues in the CDR3. CDR1 is SQVTM, CDR2 ANQGSEA, per germline.

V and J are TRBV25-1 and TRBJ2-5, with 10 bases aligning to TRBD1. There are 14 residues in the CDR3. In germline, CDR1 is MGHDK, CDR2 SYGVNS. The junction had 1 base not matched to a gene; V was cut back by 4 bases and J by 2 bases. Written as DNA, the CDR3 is TGTGCCAGCAGTGGGACAGGGGGTCAAGAGACCCAGTACTTC. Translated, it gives CASSGTGGQETQYF.

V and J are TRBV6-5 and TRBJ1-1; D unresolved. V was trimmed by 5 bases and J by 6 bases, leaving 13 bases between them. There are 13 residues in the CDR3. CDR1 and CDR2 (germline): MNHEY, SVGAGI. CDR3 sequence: CASSPESGAEAFF. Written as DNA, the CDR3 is TGTGCCAGCAGTCCCGAAAGCGGCGCTGAAGCTTTCTTT.

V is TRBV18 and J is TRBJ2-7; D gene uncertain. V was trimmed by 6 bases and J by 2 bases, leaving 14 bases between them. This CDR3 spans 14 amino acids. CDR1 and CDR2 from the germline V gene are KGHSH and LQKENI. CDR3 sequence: CASSPDGSTYEQYF. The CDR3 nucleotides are TGTGCCAGCTCCCCGGACGGATCTACCTACGAGCAGTACTTC.

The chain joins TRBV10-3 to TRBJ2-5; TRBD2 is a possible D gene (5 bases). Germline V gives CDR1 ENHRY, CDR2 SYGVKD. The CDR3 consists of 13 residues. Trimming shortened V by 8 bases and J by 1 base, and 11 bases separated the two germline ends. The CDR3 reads CAIASGVQETQYF. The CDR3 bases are TGTGCCATCGCGTCCGGGGTCCAAGAGACCCAGTACTTC.

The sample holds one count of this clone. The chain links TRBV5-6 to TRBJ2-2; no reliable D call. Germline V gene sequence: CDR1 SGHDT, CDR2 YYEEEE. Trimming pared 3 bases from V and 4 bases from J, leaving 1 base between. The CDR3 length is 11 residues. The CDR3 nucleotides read TGTGCCAGCAGCTCCACCGGGGAGCTGTTTTTT. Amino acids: CASSSTGELFF.

The DNA of the CDR3 is TGTGCCAGCAGTCACGGCGAGGGCAGGGGGCGATGGGGCAATCAGCCCCAGCATTTT. This codes for CASSHGEGRGRWGNQPQHF. The rearrangement joins TRBV7-6 to TRBJ1-5, with 8 nucleotides matching TRBD1. The ends lost 6 bases at V and 2 bases at J; junction bases unmatched: 18. This CDR3 has 19 amino acids. Germline V gene sequence: CDR1 SGHVS, CDR2 FNYEAQ.

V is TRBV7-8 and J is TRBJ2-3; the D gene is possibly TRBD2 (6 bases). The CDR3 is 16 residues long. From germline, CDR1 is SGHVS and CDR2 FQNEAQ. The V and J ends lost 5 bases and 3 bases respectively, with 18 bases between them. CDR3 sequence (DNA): TGTGCCAGCAGCCCAAAACTAGCAAAGGGGACAGATACGCAGTATTTT. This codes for CASSPKLAKGTDTQYF.

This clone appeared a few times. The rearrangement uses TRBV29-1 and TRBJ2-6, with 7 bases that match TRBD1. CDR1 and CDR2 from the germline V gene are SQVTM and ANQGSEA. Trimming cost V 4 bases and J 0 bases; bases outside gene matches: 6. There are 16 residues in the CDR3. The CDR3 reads CSVVGGGSSGANVLTF. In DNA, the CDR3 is TGCAGCGTTGTAGGGGGCGGAAGCTCTGGGGCCAACGTCCTGACTTTC.

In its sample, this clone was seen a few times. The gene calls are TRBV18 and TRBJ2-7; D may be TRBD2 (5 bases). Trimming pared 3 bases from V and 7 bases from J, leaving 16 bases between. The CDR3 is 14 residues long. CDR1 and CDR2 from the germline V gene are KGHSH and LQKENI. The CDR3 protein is CASSPTGAGGEQYF. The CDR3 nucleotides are TGTGCCAGCTCACCGACGGGTGCAGGAGGAGAGCAGTACTTC.